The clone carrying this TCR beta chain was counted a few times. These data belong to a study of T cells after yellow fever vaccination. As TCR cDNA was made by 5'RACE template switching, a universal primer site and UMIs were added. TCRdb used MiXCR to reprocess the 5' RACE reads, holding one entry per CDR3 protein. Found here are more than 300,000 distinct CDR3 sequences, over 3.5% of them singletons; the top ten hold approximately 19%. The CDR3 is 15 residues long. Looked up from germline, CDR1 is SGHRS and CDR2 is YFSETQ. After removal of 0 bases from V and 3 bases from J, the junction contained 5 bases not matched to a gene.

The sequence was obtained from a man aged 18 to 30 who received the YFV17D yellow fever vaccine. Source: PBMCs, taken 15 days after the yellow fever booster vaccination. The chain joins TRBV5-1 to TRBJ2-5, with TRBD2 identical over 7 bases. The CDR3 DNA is TGCGCCAGCAGCTTGGTAGGGACTACGGAAGAGACCCAGTACTTC. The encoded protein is CASSLVGTTEETQYF.